Listed here are 5 T cell receptor beta chains from one sample, sequenced in a study of spatial heterogeneity in lung cancer. Time point denoted: sample taken at primary tumor resection. TCRdb processed the 5' RACE reads anew with MiXCR; each CDR3 protein has one entry. The data show some 37,000 distinct CDR3 sequences, with roughly 7.4% seen just once and 25% to 30% held by the top ten. Sequencing used PBMCs, obtained at surgery. These receptors came from a male donor with early-stage non-small cell lung cancer.

This clonotype was seen ten or more times. The V gene is TRBV6-4, the J gene TRBJ2-1, with 11 bases matching TRBD2. After removal of 0 bases from V and 6 bases from J, the junction contained 1 base not matched to a gene. Germline CDR1 MRHNA, CDR2 SNTAGT. The CDR3 sequence is 15 residues long. The CDR3 here is CASSDSSGGANEQFF. The CDR3 DNA is TGTGCCAGCAGTGACTCTAGCGGGGGGGCCAATGAGCAGTTCTTC.

In this sample, this clonotype turned up many times. The genes are TRBV6-2 or TRBV6-3 and TRBJ2-1, with 16 bases identical to TRBD2. This CDR3 contains 16 residues. Unmatched junction bases numbered 7, after V lost 6 bases and J lost 8 bases. Germline assignment: CDR1 MNHEY and CDR2 SVGEGT. CDR3 region: CASRLPGTSGRDEQFF. As DNA, the CDR3 is TGTGCCAGCAGGCTCCCGGGGACTAGCGGGAGGGATGAGCAGTTCTTC.

This clonotype occurred many times. This chain links TRBV29-1 with TRBJ2-3; TRBD1 matches at 9 bases. The V gene's germline CDR1 is SQVTM and CDR2 ANQGSEA. Germline trimming cut 4 bases from V and 4 bases from J; bases unmatched to any gene: 9. CDR3 length equals 15 residues. The CDR3 DNA is TGCAGCGTTGCGGTGACAGGGGGGACCCCAGATACGCAGTATTTT. It translates to CSVAVTGGTPDTQYF.

This clonotype has at least ten counts. V and J are TRBV5-4 and TRBJ2-5; D may be TRBD2 (6 bases). Germline loops: CDR1 SGHNT, CDR2 YYREEE (reference sequence). CDR3 length equals 15 residues. Trimming stripped 3 bases from V and 2 bases from J, with 14 bases between. In DNA, the CDR3 is TGTGCCAGCAGCTCTACCACGGGAGCTCAAGAGACCCAGTACTTC. Protein: CASSSTTGAQETQYF. The entire variable domain, with the rest obtained from reference TRBV5-4 and TRBJ2-5, is as follows: ETGVTQSPTHLIKTRGQQVTLRCSSQSGHNTVSWYQQALGQGPQFIFQYYREEENGRGNFPPRFSGLQFPNYSSELNVNALELDDSALYLCASSSTTGAQETQYFGPGTRLLVL.

This clonotype has a count of ten or more. The V and J genes are TRBV20-1 and TRBJ1-5, with a possible D match to TRBD1 (5 bases). Germline V gene data show CDR1 as DFQATT and CDR2 as SNEGSKA (reference sequence). V lost 1 base and J 6 bases, leaving 10 bases between the germline ends. This CDR3 has 13 residues. The CDR3, as DNA: TGCAGTGCTAGAGTCGCGGGGGGTCAGCCCCAGCATTTT. Translating it yields CSARVAGGQPQHF.